These 27 T cell receptor beta chains were all obtained from the same sample, sequenced in a study of blood T cell repertoires in COVID-19. Data came from immunoSEQ multiplex PCR; TCRdb stores just in-frame clones and leaves some out. The sample carries fewer than 50,000 clones, approximately 85% recorded once. The sample consisted of peripheral blood. The receptors come from a woman of 80 years or more with acute or convalescent COVID-19.

The CDR3 region has the DNA TGTGCCAGCAGCCTTAACGCGCTAGCGGGAGGAGATACGCAGTATTTT. Translating it yields CASSLNALAGGDTQYF. V is TRBV14 and J is TRBJ2-3, with 11 bases fitting TRBD2. CDR1 is SGHDN, CDR2 FVKESK, per germline. This CDR3 is 16 amino acids long. V lost 4 bases, J lost 5 bases, and 8 bases stayed unmatched. The full variable domain, with the rest looked up from reference TRBV14 and TRBJ2-3, is EAGVTQFPSHSVIEKGQTVTLRCDPISGHDNLYWYRRVMGKEIKFLLHFVKESKQDESGMPNNRFLAERTGGTYSTLKVQPAELEDSGVYFCASSLNALAGGDTQYFGPGTRLTVL.

The chain links TRBV24-1 to TRBJ2-5, with D possibly being TRBD1 (6 bases). The CDR3 totals 15 residues. Trimming took off 12 bases at V and 5 bases at J, with 24 bases between the two ends. CDR1 KGHDR and CDR2 SFDVKD come from the germline V gene. The CDR3 sequence is CAAPRAGAGVETQYF. Written as DNA, the CDR3 is TGTGCCGCACCCCGGGCAGGGGCGGGTGTCGAGACCCAGTACTTC.

This clone was observed a single time. The chain uses TRBV4-1 and TRBJ2-5, with TRBD2 matching over 12 bases. The CDR3 is 15 amino acids. Unmatched junction bases numbered 8, after V lost 7 bases and J lost 5 bases. Germline V gives CDR1 MGHRA, CDR2 YSYEKL. CDR3 region: CASKSGLAGRETQYF. Written as DNA, the CDR3 is TGCGCCAGCAAAAGTGGACTAGCGGGGAGGGAGACCCAGTACTTC.

The CDR3 here is CASSYSNRVAYGYTF. In nucleotides, the CDR3 is TGTGCCAGCAGTTACTCGAACAGGGTAGCCTATGGCTACACCTTC. The chain carries TRBV6-5 and TRBJ1-2; D is perhaps TRBD1 (6 bases). V was pared by 0 bases and J by 4 bases, with 12 bases between. The CDR3 is made up of 15 amino acids. The germline CDR1 and CDR2 sequences are MNHEY and SVGAGI.

Only one count was recorded for this clone. This sequence joins TRBV18 and TRBJ1-1; no clear D gene. The CDR3 is 14 residues long. Trimming removed 3 bases from V and 4 bases from J, with 12 bases in between. CDR1 is KGHSH, CDR2 LQKENI, per germline. The CDR3 loop reads CASSPTPRPTEAFF. The CDR3 nucleotides read TGTGCCAGCTCACCCACTCCCCGTCCCACTGAAGCTTTCTTT.

The chain couples TRBV7-9 to TRBJ2-1; no reliable D call. V was pared by 5 bases and J by 0 bases, with 11 bases between. CDR3 length: 15 amino acids. Germline V gene data show CDR1 as SEHNR and CDR2 as FQNEAQ (reference sequence). The chain's CDR3 is CASSIHLSSYNEQFF. The CDR3 DNA is TGTGCCAGCAGCATCCATTTGAGCTCCTACAATGAGCAGTTCTTC. Full variable domain (rest looked up from reference TRBV7-9 and TRBJ2-1): DTGVSQNPRHKITKRGQNVTFRCDPISEHNRLYWYRQTLGQGPEFLTYFQNEAQLEKSRLLSDRFSAERPKGSFSTLEIQRTEQGDSAMYLCASSIHLSSYNEQFFGPGTRLTVL.

This chain's CDR3 is CAWSVISHEQYF. In DNA form, the CDR3 reads TGTGCCTGGAGTGTTATTTCCCACGAGCAGTACTTC. V and J are TRBV30 and TRBJ2-7, with D unclear. V was cut by 0 bases and J by 5 bases, with 8 bases left in between. CDR3 size: 12 residues. The germline gives CDR1 GTSNPN, CDR2 SVGIG (reference sequence).

The rearrangement links TRBV5-6 to TRBJ1-6; 9 bases map to TRBD1. Germline lookup yields CDR1 SGHDT and CDR2 YYEEEE. Trimming took 2 bases from V and 4 from J; bases not matched to a gene: 4. The CDR3 has 16 amino acids. CDR3 amino acids: CASSLRQGEYNSPLHF. The CDR3 nucleotides are TGTGCCAGCAGCTTACGACAGGGGGAATATAATTCACCCCTCCACTTT.

J is TRBJ1-2 and V is TRBV29-1; D remains ambiguous. Per the germline V gene, CDR1 is SQVTM and CDR2 is ANQGSEA. The CDR3 has 12 residues. Trimming removed 4 bases at V and 6 bases at J, with 12 bases between. CDR3 amino acids: CSVVSLEDGYTF. CDR3 coding DNA: TGCAGCGTTGTGAGTTTGGAGGATGGCTACACCTTC.

This chain joins TRBV5-1 and TRBJ2-2, with 10 nucleotides matching TRBD2. Trimming took 0 bases from V and 7 from J; bases not matched to a gene: 3. This CDR3 region has 15 residues. Looked up from germline, CDR1 is SGHRS and CDR2 is YFSETQ. The CDR3 is CASSLVTSGIGELFF. The CDR3 DNA is TGCGCCAGCAGCTTGGTCACTAGCGGGATCGGGGAGCTGTTTTTT.

This rearrangement joins TRBV13 to TRBJ2-7, with 10 nucleotides matching TRBD2. Germline V gives CDR1 PRHDT, CDR2 FYEKMQ (reference sequence). There are 16 residues in the CDR3. J gave up 7 bases and V 0 bases, and 9 bases lay outside the gene matches. This CDR3 reads CASSLGGTSATREQYF. The CDR3, as DNA: TGTGCCAGCAGCTTAGGCGGGACTAGCGCCACGAGGGAGCAGTACTTC.

The chain links TRBV27 to TRBJ2-7, with TRBD1 matching over 9 bases. CDR1 is MNHEY and CDR2 is SMNVEV in the germline V gene (reference sequence). Trimming cost V 5 bases and J 3 bases; bases outside gene matches: 5. CDR3 length: 14 amino acids. The CDR3 bases are TGTGCCAGCAGTGTACAGGGGGCATACTACGAGCAGTACTTC. Amino acid sequence: CASSVQGAYYEQYF.

This rearrangement joins TRBV19 to TRBJ2-1; 9 nucleotides agree with TRBD2. There are 15 residues in the CDR3. J lost 5 bases, V lost 10 bases, and 12 bases had no gene match. Per germline, CDR1 LNHDA and CDR2 SQIVND (reference sequence). DNA of the CDR3: TGTGCCACCGAAACCTTAGCGGGAGTTAACAATGAGCAGTTCTTC. Translation gives CATETLAGVNNEQFF.

The chain combines TRBV30 with TRBJ1-2; D remains ambiguous. V was cut by 3 bases and J by 5 bases, with 19 bases left in between. Germline V gives CDR1 GTSNPN, CDR2 SVGIG (reference sequence). This CDR3 has 15 residues. The CDR3 protein is CAWSRRTDSPYGYTF. Written as DNA, the CDR3 is TGTGCCTGGAGCCGACGGACGGACTCCCCATATGGCTACACCTTC. The variable domain in full, completed from reference TRBV30 and TRBJ1-2, reads SQTIHQWPATLVQPVGSPLSLECTVEGTSNPNLYWYRQAAGRGLQLLFYSVGIGQISSEVPQNLSASRPQDRQFILSSKKLLLSDSGFYLCAWSRRTDSPYGYTFGSGTRLTVV.

The chain recombines TRBV6-5 with TRBJ1-2; no firm D call. Germline CDR1 is MNHEY and CDR2 is SVGAGI. The CDR3 runs to 13 residues. With 6 bases removed from V and 1 base from J, the gap between germline ends came to 9 bases. In DNA form, the CDR3 reads TGTGCCAGCAGCGAGAATTTTAACTATGGCTACACCTTC. This encodes CASSENFNYGYTF.

This clone occurred once. The rearrangement joins TRBV24-1 to TRBJ2-5; no firm D call. This CDR3 is built from 14 residues. V was clipped by 0 bases and J by 4 bases, with 8 bases between them. CDR1 and CDR2 (germline): KGHDR, SFDVKD. The CDR3: CATSDLLVPETQYF. The CDR3 coding sequence is TGTGCCACCAGTGATTTGCTCGTTCCAGAGACCCAGTACTTC.

The genes are TRBV5-6 and TRBJ2-4; 10 bases map to TRBD1. CDR1 is SGHDT and CDR2 is YYEEEE in the germline V gene. The trim removed 0 bases at V and 4 bases at J, leaving 1 base unmatched. The CDR3 runs to 15 residues. In DNA, the CDR3 is TGTGCCAGCAGCTTGGCGGGACAGGGGAAAAACATTCAGTACTTC. Residues: CASSLAGQGKNIQYF.

This chain links TRBV9 with TRBJ2-5, with TRBD2 matching 10 bases. Germline V gives CDR1 SGDLS, CDR2 YYNGEE. The CDR3 covers 15 residues. J gave up 4 bases and V 0 bases, and 3 bases lay outside the gene matches. As DNA, the CDR3 is TGTGCCAGCAGCGTAGGGTCTAGCGGGAGAGAGACCCAGTACTTC. Amino acid sequence: CASSVGSSGRETQYF.

V usage is TRBV7-2 and J usage is TRBJ1-4, with 8 bases identical to TRBD1. This CDR3 spans 17 amino acids. Unmatched junction bases numbered 8, after V lost 5 bases and J lost 0 bases. Germline CDR1 reads SGHTA; CDR2 reads FQGNSA. CDR3 bases: TGTGCCAGCAGCGAGAGAGGACAGGGCCCAACTAATGAAAAACTGTTTTTT. Translating gives CASSERGQGPTNEKLFF.

The chain employs TRBV4-1 and TRBJ2-7; weak D call: TRBD2 (6 bases). V shed 3 bases and J shed 0 bases, with 15 bases lying between them. Germline V gene lookup returns CDR1 MGHRA and CDR2 YSYEKL. The CDR3 runs 16 residues. CDR3 in DNA: TGCGCCAGCAGCCATCCCATCCCGGGGGTCTCCTACGAGCAGTACTTC. It is translated as CASSHPIPGVSYEQYF.

DNA of the CDR3: TGTGCCAGTAGCCCAAAGACTGGGACAGATACGCAGTATTTT. Translated, it gives CASSPKTGTDTQYF. This chain uses TRBV19 with TRBJ2-3, with D unresolved. Germline lookup yields CDR1 LNHDA and CDR2 SQIVND (reference sequence). The CDR3 has 14 amino acids. The V end was cut by 6 bases, the J end by 3 bases, with 13 bases between. The whole variable domain, remainder taken from reference TRBV19 and TRBJ2-3, is DGGITQSPKYLFRKEGQNVTLSCEQNLNHDAMYWYRQDPGQGLRLIYYSQIVNDFQKGDIAEGYSVSREKKESFPLTVTSAQKNPTAFYLCASSPKTGTDTQYFGPGTRLTVL.

This clone was observed a handful of times. This chain uses TRBV5-1 with TRBJ2-1; 14 bases agree with TRBD2. Germline trimming cut 4 bases from V and 8 bases from J; bases unmatched to any gene: 11. The CDR3 contains 17 residues. The germline V gene encodes CDR1 SGHRS and CDR2 YFSETQ. The CDR3 region has the DNA TGCGCCAGCAGCCTAGGGACTAGCGGGAGTGGATGGGATGAGCAGTTCTTC. This translates into CASSLGTSGSGWDEQFF.

This chain uses TRBV27 with TRBJ2-7; a weak D match, TRBD1 (6 bases). This CDR3 is built from 14 residues. Germline CDR1 MNHEY, CDR2 SMNVEV (reference sequence). V shed 2 bases and J shed 5 bases, with 13 bases lying between them. This chain's CDR3 is CASSLGQTLNEQYF. As DNA, the CDR3 is TGTGCCAGCAGTTTAGGACAGACGCTCAACGAGCAGTACTTC.

This chain links TRBV2 with TRBJ1-2; D is perhaps TRBD1 (5 bases). V was cut by 3 bases and J by 6 bases, with 8 bases left in between. There are 12 residues in the CDR3. The germline gives CDR1 SNHLY, CDR2 FYNNEI. The CDR3 DNA is TGTGCCAGCAGTGAGTTAGGGGATGGCTACACCTTC. It is translated as CASSELGDGYTF.

This chain uses TRBV3-1 (or the pseudogene TRBV3-2) with TRBJ1-3, with D perhaps TRBD1 (6 bases). The CDR3 spans 17 residues. Germline V lookup: CDR1 LGHDT, CDR2 YNNKEL (reference sequence). Between the trimmed V and J ends, which lost 0 bases and 3 bases, there was a span of 15 bases. The CDR3 DNA follows: TGTGCCAGCAGCCAAGATCCGGCCAGGGGTTTTGGAAACACCATATATTTT. This translates into CASSQDPARGFGNTIYF.

The chain recombines TRBV6-5 with TRBJ2-5, with 10 bases aligning to TRBD2. There are 15 residues in the CDR3. V was pared by 7 bases and J by 5 bases, with 10 bases of the junction left unmatched. Germline lookup yields CDR1 MNHEY and CDR2 SVGAGI. The CDR3 region is CASTGRTSGWETQYF. Written as DNA, the CDR3 is TGTGCCAGCACCGGAAGGACTAGCGGATGGGAGACCCAGTACTTC.

The genes are TRBV11-3 and TRBJ2-2; D gene uncertain. This CDR3 is 13 amino acids long. The V gene lost 0 bases and the J gene lost 7 bases, with 6 bases spanning the gap. The V gene's germline CDR1 is SGHNT and CDR2 YENEEA. The CDR3 nucleotides read TGTGCCAGCAGCTTAGATTATAGCGGGGAGCTGTTTTTT. Protein product: CASSLDYSGELFF.